This T cell receptor beta chain was documented in a study of vaccination and CD4 T cells after COVID-19. Study outcomes and limitations: Convalescent patients gained a median approximately 90% of their reactive clones only post-vaccination.

Treatment here: approximately 9-day PBMC culture with coronavirus spike peptide pools or control peptides (ViraFEST assay). The ViraFEST method relied on peptide pools to expand antigen-specific T cells, followed by TCR sequencing. Before Alpha, Beta and Delta appeared in the US, convalescents tested positive (March–late 2020). At the Johns Hopkins FTIC core, DNA taken from cultured CD4+ T cells was sequenced by way of the Oncomine TCR Beta short-read assay. TCRdb reanalysed the PCR reads using MiXCR and keeps one entry per CDR3 protein. The sample has approximately 7,000 distinct CDR3 sequences, about 66% seen once. For this clonotype: The target antigen is unknown.

Germline CDR1 and CDR2: SGHAT and FQNNGV. CDR3 length equals 14 residues. The V and J ends lost 5 bases and 3 bases, in that order; junction bases with no gene match: 3. This receptor was obtained from a human donor who had recovered from COVID-19. Sequenced material: CD4+ T cells from blood, cultured in vitro. V and J are TRBV11-2 and TRBJ2-7, with 11 bases matching TRBD1. The CDR3 DNA is TGTGCCAGCAGCCGGGGACAGGGGGTCTACGAGCAGTACTTC. Its translation: CASSRGQGVYEQYF.